This TCR beta chain comes out of a study of blood T cells in healthy people across ages. General study results and limits: Naive and antigen-experienced cells could not be conclusively compared, given unsorted PBMCs.

Points on this clonotype: Its antigen remains unknown.

Per the germline V gene, CDR1 is LGHDT and CDR2 is YNNKEL (reference sequence). V trimming: 0 bases; J trimming: 7 bases; junction bases outside the gene matches: 6. The CDR3 runs 17 residues. A second PCR of 7 to 11 cycles used a sample-barcoded 5' primer and a J-beta primer mix. TCRdb re-derived calls from the 5' RACE reads in MiXCR, one entry per CDR3 protein. The sample yields approximately 880,000 distinct CDR3 sequences, about 44% seen once. The sequenced material came from blood. The chain links TRBV3-1 to TRBJ2-2; the match to TRBD1 covers 12 bases. The source of this sequence is a man aged 25 to 40 in good health. As DNA, the CDR3 is TGTGCCAGCAGCCAAGAGGGACAGGGGGCAAGCCTCGGGGAGCTGTTTTTT. Amino acids: CASSQEGQGASLGELFF.